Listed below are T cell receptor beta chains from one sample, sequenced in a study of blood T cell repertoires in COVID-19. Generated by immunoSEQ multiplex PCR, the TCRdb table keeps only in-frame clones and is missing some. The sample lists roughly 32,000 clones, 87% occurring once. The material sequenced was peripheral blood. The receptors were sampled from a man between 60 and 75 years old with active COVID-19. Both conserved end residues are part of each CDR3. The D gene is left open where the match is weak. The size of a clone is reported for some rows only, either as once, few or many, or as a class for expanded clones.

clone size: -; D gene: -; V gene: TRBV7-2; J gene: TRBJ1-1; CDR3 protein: CASSLTEDTEAFF; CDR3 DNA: TGTGCCAGCAGCTTGACAGAGGACACTGAAGCTTTCTTT
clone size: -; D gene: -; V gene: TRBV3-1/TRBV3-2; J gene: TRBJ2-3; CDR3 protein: CASSQGRTDTQYF; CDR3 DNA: TGTGCCAGCAGCCAAGGGAGGACAGATACGCAGTATTTT
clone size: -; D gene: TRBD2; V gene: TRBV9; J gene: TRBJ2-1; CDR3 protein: CASSVGGTSGSYNEQFF; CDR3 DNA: TGTGCCAGCAGCGTAGGGGGGACTAGCGGGAGCTACAATGAGCAGTTCTTC
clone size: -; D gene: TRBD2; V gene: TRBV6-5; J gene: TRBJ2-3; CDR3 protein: CASSSPRRGGSNTQYF; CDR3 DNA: TGTGCCAGCAGTTCCCCCCGGCGGGGGGGCTCTAATACGCAGTATTTT
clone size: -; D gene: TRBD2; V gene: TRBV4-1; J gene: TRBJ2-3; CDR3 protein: CASSLRTSLTPTDTQYF; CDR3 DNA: TGCGCCAGCAGCTTAAGGACTAGCCTGACTCCCACAGATACGCAGTATTTT
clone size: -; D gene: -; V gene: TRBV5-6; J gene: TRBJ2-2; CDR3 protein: CASSFVTGELFF; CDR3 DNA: TGTGCCAGCAGCTTCGTCACCGGGGAGCTGTTTTTT
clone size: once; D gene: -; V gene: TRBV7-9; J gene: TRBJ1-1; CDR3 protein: CASSLRRGGTEAFF; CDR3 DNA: TGTGCCAGCAGCTTACGCCGGGGGGGCACTGAAGCTTTCTTT
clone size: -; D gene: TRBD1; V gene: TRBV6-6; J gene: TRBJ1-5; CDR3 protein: CASSYEQGVSNQPQHF; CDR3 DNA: TGTGCCAGCAGTTACGAACAGGGGGTGAGCAATCAGCCCCAGCATTTT
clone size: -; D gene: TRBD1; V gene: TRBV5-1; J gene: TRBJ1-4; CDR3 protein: CASSTQGAGANEKLFF; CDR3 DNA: TGCGCCAGCAGCACCCAGGGGGCGGGGGCTAATGAAAAACTGTTTTTT
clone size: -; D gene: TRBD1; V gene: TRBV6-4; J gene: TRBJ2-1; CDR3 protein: CASSADRGTYNEQFF; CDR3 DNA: TGTGCCAGCAGTGCAGACAGGGGAACCTACAATGAGCAGTTCTTC
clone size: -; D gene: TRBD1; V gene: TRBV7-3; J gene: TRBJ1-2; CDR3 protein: CASSLYGSAGGYGYTF; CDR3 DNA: TGTGCCAGCAGCTTATATGGGTCCGCAGGGGGCTATGGCTACACCTTC
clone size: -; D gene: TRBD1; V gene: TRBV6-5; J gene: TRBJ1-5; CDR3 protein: CASIDRVPLNQPQHF; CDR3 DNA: TGTGCCAGCATCGACAGGGTCCCCCTCAATCAGCCCCAGCATTTT
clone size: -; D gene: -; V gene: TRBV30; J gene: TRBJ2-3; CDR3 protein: CAWKWPADTQYF; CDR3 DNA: TGTGCCTGGAAGTGGCCCGCAGATACGCAGTATTTT
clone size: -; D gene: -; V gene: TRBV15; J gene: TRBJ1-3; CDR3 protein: CATSRDLSRGNTIYF; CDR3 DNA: TGTGCCACCAGCAGAGATCTCTCCCGGGGAAACACCATATATTTT
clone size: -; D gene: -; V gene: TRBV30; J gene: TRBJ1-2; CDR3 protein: CAWSPALGGLYGYTF; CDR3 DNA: TGTGCCTGGAGTCCAGCCTTGGGGGGACTATATGGCTACACCTTC
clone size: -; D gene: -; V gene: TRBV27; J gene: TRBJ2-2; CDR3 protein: CASSLGAATGELFF; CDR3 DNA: TGTGCCAGCAGTTTAGGGGCAGCCACCGGGGAGCTGTTTTTT
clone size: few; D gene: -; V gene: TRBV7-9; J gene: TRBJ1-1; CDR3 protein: CASSLSGELEAFF; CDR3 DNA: TGTGCCAGCAGCTTATCGGGGGAACTCGAAGCTTTCTTT
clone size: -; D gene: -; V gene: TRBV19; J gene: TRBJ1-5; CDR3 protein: CASSIPAVYSNQPQHF; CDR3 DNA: TGTGCCAGTAGTATTCCCGCGGTTTATAGCAATCAGCCCCAGCATTTT
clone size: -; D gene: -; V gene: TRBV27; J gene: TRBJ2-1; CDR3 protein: CASPRGDTSYNEQFF; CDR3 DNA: TGTGCCAGCCCCCGGGGGGACACCTCCTACAATGAGCAGTTCTTC
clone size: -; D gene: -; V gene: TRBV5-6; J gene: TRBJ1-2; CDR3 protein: CASSLGGLGADGYTF; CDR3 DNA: TGTGCCAGCAGCTTGGGGGGGCTGGGGGCTGATGGCTACACCTTC
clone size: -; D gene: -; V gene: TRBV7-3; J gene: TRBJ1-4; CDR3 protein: CASSAPDKTNEKLFF; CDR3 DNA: TGTGCCAGCAGCGCCCCGGACAAAACTAATGAAAAACTGTTTTTT
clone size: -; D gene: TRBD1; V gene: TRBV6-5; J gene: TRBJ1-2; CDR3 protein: CAILTGVHYGYTF; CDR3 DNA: TGTGCCATATTAACAGGGGTTCACTATGGCTACACCTTC
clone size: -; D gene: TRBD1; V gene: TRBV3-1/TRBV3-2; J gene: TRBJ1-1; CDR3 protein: CASSQGTGGTEAFF; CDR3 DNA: TGTGCCAGCAGCCAAGGGACAGGGGGTACTGAAGCTTTCTTT
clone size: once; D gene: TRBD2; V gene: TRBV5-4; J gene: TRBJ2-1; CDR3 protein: CASSLRTQRGDNEQFF; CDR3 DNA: TGTGCCAGCAGCTTGAGAACCCAGCGGGGAGACAATGAGCAGTTCTTC
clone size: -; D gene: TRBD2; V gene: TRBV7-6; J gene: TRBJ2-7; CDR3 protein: CASSPGLAGYEQYF; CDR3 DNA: TGTGCCAGCAGCCCCGGACTAGCGGGTTACGAGCAGTACTTC